A single sample gave rise to the 26 T cell receptor beta chains below, sequenced in a study of shared clonotypes between healthy human individuals. Profiled with immunoSEQ multiplex PCR; TCRdb holds only in-frame clones, not every one. This sample has about 530,000 clones, with about 96% found just once. Sequencing was performed on naive CD4+ T cells sorted from blood. The subset denotes: CD45RA+ positively selected. These TCRs come from a young woman in good health.

V usage is TRBV6-1 and J usage is TRBJ2-4; D is possibly TRBD1 (5 bases). Germline V gene data show CDR1 as MNHNS and CDR2 as SASEGT. Trimming took 1 base from V and 1 from J, leaving 8 bases between them. The CDR3 sequence is 15 residues long. The CDR3 loop is CASSEGQTAKNIQYF. Written as DNA, the CDR3 is TGTGCCAGCAGTGAAGGACAGACGGCCAAAAACATTCAGTACTTC.

The genes are TRBV19 and TRBJ2-1, with D perhaps matching TRBD1 (6 bases). Germline CDR1 is LNHDA and CDR2 is SQIVND (reference sequence). V was cut by 3 bases and J by 5 bases, with 14 bases left in between. CDR3 length: 15 residues. CDR3 bases: TGTGCCAGTAGTATGTGGGCAGGGGACAACAATGAGCAGTTCTTC. Translation gives CASSMWAGDNNEQFF.

The chain is built from TRBV4-3 and TRBJ1-2; D is unclear. Per the germline V gene, CDR1 is LGHNA and CDR2 is YSLEER. Trimming shortened V by 1 base and J by 8 bases, and 14 bases separated the two germline ends. The CDR3 covers 14 residues. CDR3 sequence: CASSQVVSGKGYTF. The CDR3 coding sequence is TGCGCCAGCAGCCAAGTTGTTAGTGGAAAAGGCTACACCTTC.

The chain has TRBV5-1 and TRBJ2-5, with D possibly matching TRBD1 (5 bases). CDR3 length equals 15 residues. Between the trimmed V and J ends, which lost 0 bases and 3 bases, there was a span of 12 bases. Per germline, CDR1 SGHRS and CDR2 YFSETQ. The CDR3 loop reads CASSLETKGKETQYF. CDR3 bases: TGCGCCAGCAGCTTGGAGACAAAGGGGAAAGAGACCCAGTACTTC.

About this clone: Other DNA sequences in the same sample also yield this CDR3. The rearrangement links TRBV7-9 to TRBJ2-7; D unclear. This CDR3 spans 12 amino acids. Germline values: CDR1 SEHNR, CDR2 FQNEAQ (reference sequence). The V end was cut by 1 base, the J end by 2 bases, with 3 bases between. CDR3 nucleotide sequence: TGTGCCAGCAGCTTAGTTCCCTACGAGCAGTACTTC. The encoded protein is CASSLVPYEQYF.

The chain has TRBV7-9 and TRBJ2-5, with 8 bases aligning to TRBD2. The CDR3 has 15 residues. Germline CDR1 SEHNR, CDR2 FQNEAQ (reference sequence). J lost 7 bases, V lost 3 bases, and 10 bases had no gene match. CDR3 residues: CASSFERESFSTQYF. The CDR3 DNA follows: TGTGCCAGCAGCTTCGAGCGGGAGTCCTTCTCGACCCAGTACTTC.

V usage is TRBV4-1 and J usage is TRBJ2-1; D is unclear. CDR1 is MGHRA, CDR2 YSYEKL, per germline. V was pared by 3 bases and J by 8 bases, with 23 bases between. The CDR3 runs to 17 residues. CDR3 region: CASSQRPDPQAVDEQFF. The CDR3 DNA reads as TGCGCCAGCAGCCAGAGGCCCGACCCGCAGGCCGTAGATGAGCAGTTCTTC.

The rearrangement joins TRBV5-5 to TRBJ2-3; no firm D call. Germline V gene lookup returns CDR1 SGHKS and CDR2 YYEKEE (reference sequence). V dropped 4 bases and J dropped 6 bases, with 15 bases sitting between them. This CDR3 has 14 amino acids. This CDR3 reads CASSPGQTRDTQYF. The CDR3 DNA reads TGTGCCAGCAGCCCCGGCCAGACTCGGGATACGCAGTATTTT.

The rearrangement joins TRBV10-2 to TRBJ2-3; TRBD1 aligns across 7 bases. CDR3 length: 13 amino acids. With V trimmed by 10 bases and J by 3 bases, 7 bases remained unmatched. In germline, CDR1 is WSHSY, CDR2 SAAADI. The CDR3 is CATRDSGTDTQYF. CDR3 DNA: TGCGCCACCAGGGACAGTGGGACAGATACGCAGTATTTT.

The chain joins TRBV14 to TRBJ2-7, with D possibly being TRBD1 (5 bases). In germline, CDR1 is SGHDN, CDR2 FVKESK. This CDR3 has 15 residues. The V end lost 3 bases, the J end lost 2 bases, and 14 bases lay between the germline ends. CDR3 sequence: CASSQNRGVPYEQYF. The CDR3 DNA reads as TGTGCCAGCAGCCAGAATAGGGGCGTTCCCTACGAGCAGTACTTC.

The chain has TRBV5-1 and TRBJ2-7; no definite D call. The V gene lost 1 base and the J gene lost 1 base, with 18 bases spanning the gap. The length of the CDR3 is 17 residues. The germline CDR1 and CDR2 sequences are SGHRS and YFSETQ. The chain's CDR3 is CASSLFGHPGGSYEQYF. Written as DNA, the CDR3 is TGCGCCAGCAGCTTGTTTGGTCATCCCGGCGGATCCTACGAGCAGTACTTC.

This clone was picked up one time. J is TRBJ2-6 and V is TRBV6-5; D is unclear. Between the trimmed V and J ends, which lost 4 bases and 1 base, there was a span of 11 bases. The length of the CDR3 is 16 residues. Germline V lookup: CDR1 MNHEY, CDR2 SVGAGI. CDR3 in DNA: TGTGCCAGCAGTTCACCGAGTCGGTCTGGGGCCAACGTCCTGACTTTC. This gives the protein CASSSPSRSGANVLTF.

The chain recombines TRBV29-1 with TRBJ1-5; D gene unclear. CDR3 length: 12 residues. V dropped 4 bases and J dropped 3 bases, with 7 bases sitting between them. Germline V CDR1 and CDR2: SQVTM, ANQGSEA. CDR3 coding DNA: TGCAGCGTTGGGCAGCACAATCAGCCCCAGCATTTT. This gives the protein CSVGQHNQPQHF.

This chain links TRBV4-1 with TRBJ1-2; D may be TRBD1 (5 bases). V lost 3 bases to trimming and J lost 4 bases, with 15 bases between them. The CDR3 is 15 amino acids. The germline V gene encodes CDR1 MGHRA and CDR2 YSYEKL. The CDR3 DNA reads as TGCGCCAGCAGCCACCCGGCGACAGAAGCCTATGGCTACACCTTC. Translated: CASSHPATEAYGYTF.

The chain uses TRBV7-2 and TRBJ2-1; D is ambiguous. Germline CDR1 reads SGHTA; CDR2 reads FQGNSA. CDR3 size: 15 residues. V lost 1 base to trimming and J lost 8 bases, with 15 bases between them. Here the CDR3 DNA reads TGTGCCAGCAGCTTAGAGTGGGCTCAAGCCCATGAGCAGTTCTTC. It specifies CASSLEWAQAHEQFF. The full variable domain, its missing parts supplied by reference TRBV7-2 and TRBJ2-1, is GAGVSQSPSNKVTEKGKDVELRCDPISGHTALYWYRQSLGQGLEFLIYFQGNSAPDKSGLPSDRFSAERTGGSVSTLTIQRTQQEDSAVYLCASSLEWAQAHEQFFGPGTRLTVL.

CDR3: CASSGRGLLNTEAFF. As DNA, the CDR3 is TGTGCCAGCAGCGGCAGGGGGCTGCTTAACACTGAAGCTTTCTTT. The chain carries TRBV7-2 and TRBJ1-1; the match to TRBD1 covers 8 bases. V was clipped by 5 bases and J by 2 bases; unmatched bases: 7. This CDR3 is built from 15 residues. Germline-derived CDR1 and CDR2 are SGHTA and FQGNSA. The variable domain in full, with the rest retrieved from reference TRBV7-2 and TRBJ1-1, is GAGVSQSPSNKVTEKGKDVELRCDPISGHTALYWYRQSLGQGLEFLIYFQGNSAPDKSGLPSDRFSAERTGGSVSTLTIQRTQQEDSAVYLCASSGRGLLNTEAFFGQGTRLTVV.

This sequence joins TRBV18 and TRBJ1-1; D ambiguous. This CDR3 contains 15 residues. CDR1 KGHSH and CDR2 LQKENI come from the germline V gene. V was cut by 3 bases and J by 1 base, with 12 bases left in between. The CDR3 here is CASSPVKTANTEAFF. The CDR3 coding sequence is TGTGCCAGCTCACCTGTCAAGACCGCGAACACTGAAGCTTTCTTT.

This rearrangement joins TRBV7-9 to TRBJ2-1; TRBD2 is a possible D gene (6 bases). The CDR3 runs to 14 residues. V lost 5 bases and J lost 5, with 13 bases in between. The germline gives CDR1 SEHNR, CDR2 FQNEAQ (reference sequence). The CDR3 region is CASSLVGGDNEQFF. In DNA, the CDR3 is TGTGCCAGCAGCCTAGTAGGAGGGGACAATGAGCAGTTCTTC.

The gene calls are TRBV4-2 and TRBJ2-7; D remains ambiguous. The CDR3 runs 14 residues. V gave up 1 base and J gave up 2 bases, with 9 bases separating them. In germline, CDR1 is LGHNA, CDR2 YNFKEQ. In DNA form, the CDR3 reads TGTGCCAGCAGCCAAGGGATAGGAACCTACGAGCAGTACTTC. It encodes CASSQGIGTYEQYF.

The DNA of the CDR3 is TGTGCCAGCAGCCGGACTGGGGTGGGTAGCGGGAGGACCGGGGAGCTGTTTTTT. Its translation: CASSRTGVGSGRTGELFF. The chain is built from TRBV9 and TRBJ2-2, with 10 bases identical to TRBD2. In germline, CDR1 is SGDLS, CDR2 YYNGEE. J lost 5 bases, V lost 4 bases, and 14 bases had no gene match. The CDR3 totals 18 residues.

This clone was seen a single time. The chain has TRBV6-1 and TRBJ2-1; D not certain. Deletions cut 7 bases from V and 4 bases from J, with 17 bases between. CDR1 and CDR2 from the germline V gene are MNHNS and SASEGT. This CDR3 spans 15 amino acids. CDR3 nucleotide sequence: TGTGCCAGCACAACAGACACCTCCCGTTACAATGAGCAGTTCTTC. This translates into CASTTDTSRYNEQFF.

V usage is TRBV27 and J usage is TRBJ2-6, with 8 bases lining up with TRBD2. The CDR3 is 19 residues long. Germline V CDR1 and CDR2: MNHEY, SMNVEV (reference sequence). V lost 0 bases and J lost 3; bases outside the gene matches: 10. The CDR3 coding sequence is TGTGCCAGCAGTTTATCGGCAATAGCGGGAACAGGTGGGGCCAACGTCCTGACTTTC. Protein sequence: CASSLSAIAGTGGANVLTF.

The CDR3 bases are TGTGCCAGCAGTCCTCAGAGCAATCAGCCCCAGCATTTT. Protein sequence: CASSPQSNQPQHF. The V gene is TRBV28, the J gene TRBJ1-5; D unclear. Germline V gives CDR1 MDHEN, CDR2 SYDVKM. The CDR3 runs to 13 residues. Trimming pared 5 bases from V and 1 base from J, leaving 6 bases between.

In nucleotides, the CDR3 is TGCGCCAGCAGCTTGGCAGGATCTACGGTGAACACTGAAGCTTTCTTT. Protein: CASSLAGSTVNTEAFF. The rearrangement uses TRBV5-1 and TRBJ1-1; D unclear. CDR1 and CDR2 from the germline V gene are SGHRS and YFSETQ. The CDR3 is made up of 16 amino acids. The V end lost 0 bases, the J end lost 0 bases, and 12 bases lay between the germline ends.

The V gene is TRBV28, the J gene TRBJ2-7; TRBD2 might be the D (6 bases). The CDR3 has 13 residues. Germline V gives CDR1 MDHEN, CDR2 SYDVKM. With 4 bases removed from V and 1 base from J, the gap between germline ends came to 8 bases. The CDR3 DNA is TGTGCCAGCAGTTGGACTAATTCCTACGAGCAGTACTTC. Amino acids: CASSWTNSYEQYF. Full variable domain (missing parts from reference TRBV28 and TRBJ2-7): DVKVTQSSRYLVKRTGEKVFLECVQDMDHENMFWYRQDPGLGLRLIYFSYDVKMKEKGDIPEGYSVSREKKERFSLILESASTNQTSMYLCASSWTNSYEQYFGPGTRLTVT.

The gene calls are TRBV18 and TRBJ2-1, with D uncertain. CDR3 size: 14 residues. Trimming took 4 bases from V and 3 from J, leaving 10 bases between them. Germline V CDR1 and CDR2: KGHSH, LQKENI. The CDR3 DNA reads as TGTGCCAGCTCACTATCTGGAGTCTACAATGAGCAGTTCTTC. Amino acids: CASSLSGVYNEQFF.